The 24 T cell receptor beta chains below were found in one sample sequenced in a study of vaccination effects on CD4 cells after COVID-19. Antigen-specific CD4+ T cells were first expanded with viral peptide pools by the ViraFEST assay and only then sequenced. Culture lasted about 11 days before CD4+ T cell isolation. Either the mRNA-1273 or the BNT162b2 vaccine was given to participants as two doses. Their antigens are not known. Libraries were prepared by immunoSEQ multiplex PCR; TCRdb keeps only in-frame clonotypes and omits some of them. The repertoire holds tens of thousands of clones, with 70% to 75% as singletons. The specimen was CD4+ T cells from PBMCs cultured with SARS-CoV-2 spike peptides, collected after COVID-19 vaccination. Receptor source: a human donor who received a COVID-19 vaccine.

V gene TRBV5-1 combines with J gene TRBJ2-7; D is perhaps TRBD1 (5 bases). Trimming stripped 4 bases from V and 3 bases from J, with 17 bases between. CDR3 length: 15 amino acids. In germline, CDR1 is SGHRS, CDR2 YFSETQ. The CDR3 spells CASSPIGHGSYEQYF. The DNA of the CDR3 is TGCGCCAGCAGCCCTATCGGACACGGCAGCTACGAGCAGTACTTC. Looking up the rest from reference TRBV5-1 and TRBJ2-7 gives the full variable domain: KAGVTQTPRYLIKTRGQQVTLSCSPISGHRSVSWYQQTPGQGLQFLFEYFSETQRNKGNFPGRFSGRQFSNSRSEMNVSTLELGDSALYLCASSPIGHGSYEQYFGPGTRLTVT.

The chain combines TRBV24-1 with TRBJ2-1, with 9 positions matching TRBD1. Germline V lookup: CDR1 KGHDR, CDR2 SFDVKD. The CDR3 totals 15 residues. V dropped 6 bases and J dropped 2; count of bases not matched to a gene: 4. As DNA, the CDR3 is TGTGCCACCAGTACTTGGGACAGGGCCTACAATGAGCAGTTCTTC. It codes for CATSTWDRAYNEQFF.

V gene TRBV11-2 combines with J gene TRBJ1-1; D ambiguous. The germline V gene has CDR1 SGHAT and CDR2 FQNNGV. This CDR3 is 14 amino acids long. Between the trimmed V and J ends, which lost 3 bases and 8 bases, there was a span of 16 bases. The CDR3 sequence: CASSLAPEAVEAFF. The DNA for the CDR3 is TGTGCCAGCAGCTTGGCCCCCGAGGCGGTGGAAGCTTTCTTT.

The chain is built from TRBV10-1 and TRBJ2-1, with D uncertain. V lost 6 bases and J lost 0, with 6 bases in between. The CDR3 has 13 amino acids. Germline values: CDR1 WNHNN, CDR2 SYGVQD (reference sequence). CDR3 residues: CASREDSYNEQFF. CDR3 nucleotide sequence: TGCGCCAGCAGGGAAGACTCCTACAATGAGCAGTTCTTC.

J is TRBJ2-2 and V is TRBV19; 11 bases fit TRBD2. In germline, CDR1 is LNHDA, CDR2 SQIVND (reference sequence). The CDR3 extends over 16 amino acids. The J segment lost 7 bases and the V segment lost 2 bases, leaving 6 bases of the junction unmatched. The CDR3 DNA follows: TGTGCCAGTAGTATACTAGCGGGGGGTGGCGTCGGGGAGCTGTTTTTT. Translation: CASSILAGGGVGELFF.

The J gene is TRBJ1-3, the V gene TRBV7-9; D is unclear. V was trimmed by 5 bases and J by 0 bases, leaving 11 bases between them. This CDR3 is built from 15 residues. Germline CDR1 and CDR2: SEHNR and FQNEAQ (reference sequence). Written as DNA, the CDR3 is TGTGCCAGCAGCCCCGACACCTACTCTGGAAACACCATATATTTT. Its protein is CASSPDTYSGNTIYF. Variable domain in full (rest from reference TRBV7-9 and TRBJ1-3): DTGVSQNPRHKITKRGQNVTFRCDPISEHNRLYWYRQTLGQGPEFLTYFQNEAQLEKSRLLSDRFSAERPKGSFSTLEIQRTEQGDSAMYLCASSPDTYSGNTIYFGEGSWLTVV.

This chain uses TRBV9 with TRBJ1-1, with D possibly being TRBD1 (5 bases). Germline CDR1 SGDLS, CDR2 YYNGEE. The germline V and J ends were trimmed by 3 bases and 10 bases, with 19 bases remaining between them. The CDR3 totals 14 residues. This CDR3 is CASSADGGLGVAFF. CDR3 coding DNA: TGTGCCAGCAGCGCCGACGGTGGGCTGGGGGTAGCTTTCTTT.

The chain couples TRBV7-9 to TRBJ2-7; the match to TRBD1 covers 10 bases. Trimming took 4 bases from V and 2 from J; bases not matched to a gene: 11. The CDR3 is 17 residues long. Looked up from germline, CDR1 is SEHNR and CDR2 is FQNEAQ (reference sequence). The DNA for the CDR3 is TGTGCCAGCAGCTCCCCATCCGGGACAGGGGTCCCCTACGAGCAGTACTTC. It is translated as CASSSPSGTGVPYEQYF.

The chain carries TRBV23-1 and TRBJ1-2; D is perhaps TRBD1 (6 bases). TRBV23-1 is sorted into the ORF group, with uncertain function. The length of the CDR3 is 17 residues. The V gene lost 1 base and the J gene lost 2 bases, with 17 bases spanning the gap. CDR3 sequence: CASSQYLPTGRNYGYTF. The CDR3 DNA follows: TGCGCCAGCAGTCAATACCTTCCTACAGGGCGGAACTATGGCTACACCTTC.

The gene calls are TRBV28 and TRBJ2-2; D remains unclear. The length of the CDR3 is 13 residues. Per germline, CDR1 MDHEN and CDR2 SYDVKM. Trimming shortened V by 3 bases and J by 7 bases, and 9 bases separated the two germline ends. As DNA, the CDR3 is TGTGCCAGCAGTTTGGAATCCATCGGGGAGCTGTTTTTT. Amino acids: CASSLESIGELFF.

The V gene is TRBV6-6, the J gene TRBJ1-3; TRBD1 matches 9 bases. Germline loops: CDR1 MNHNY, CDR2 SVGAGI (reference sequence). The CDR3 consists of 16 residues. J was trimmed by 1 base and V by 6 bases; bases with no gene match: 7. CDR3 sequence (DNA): TGTGCCAGCAGCAAATCCGGGACAGGGTCTGGAAACACCATATATTTT. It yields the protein CASSKSGTGSGNTIYF.

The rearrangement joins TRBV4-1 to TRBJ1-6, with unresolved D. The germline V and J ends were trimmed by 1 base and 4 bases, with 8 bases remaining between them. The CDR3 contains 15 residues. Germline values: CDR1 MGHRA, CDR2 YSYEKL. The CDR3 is CASSQVTGYNSPLHF. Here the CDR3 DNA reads TGCGCCAGCAGCCAAGTGACCGGTTATAATTCACCCCTCCACTTT.

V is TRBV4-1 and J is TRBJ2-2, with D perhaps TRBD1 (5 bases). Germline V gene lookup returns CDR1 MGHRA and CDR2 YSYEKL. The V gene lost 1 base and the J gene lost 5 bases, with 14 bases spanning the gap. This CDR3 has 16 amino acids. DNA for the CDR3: TGCGCCAGCAGCCAAGTTAAGGGGTCCAGGACCGGGGAGCTGTTTTTT. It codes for CASSQVKGSRTGELFF.

In nucleotides, the CDR3 is TGTGCCAGCACTCAAACCGGAAGCTCCTACGAGCAGTACTTC. Residues: CASTQTGSSYEQYF. V and J are TRBV2 and TRBJ2-7, with no clear D. Per germline, CDR1 SNHLY and CDR2 FYNNEI. Trimming removed 7 bases from V and 0 bases from J, with 13 bases in between. The CDR3 is 14 residues long.

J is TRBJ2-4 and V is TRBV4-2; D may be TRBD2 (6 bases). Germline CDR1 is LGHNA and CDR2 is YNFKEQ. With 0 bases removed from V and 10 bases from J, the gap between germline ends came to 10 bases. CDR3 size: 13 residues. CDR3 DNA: TGTGCCAGCAGCCAAGAGACTAGTAAAATTCAGTACTTC. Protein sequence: CASSQETSKIQYF.

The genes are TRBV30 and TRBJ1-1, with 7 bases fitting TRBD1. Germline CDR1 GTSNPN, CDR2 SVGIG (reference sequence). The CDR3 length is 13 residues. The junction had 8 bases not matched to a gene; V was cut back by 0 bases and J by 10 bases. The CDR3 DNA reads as TGTGCCTGGAGTGTATCCAGGGGGAGGGGAGCTTTCTTT. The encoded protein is CAWSVSRGRGAFF.

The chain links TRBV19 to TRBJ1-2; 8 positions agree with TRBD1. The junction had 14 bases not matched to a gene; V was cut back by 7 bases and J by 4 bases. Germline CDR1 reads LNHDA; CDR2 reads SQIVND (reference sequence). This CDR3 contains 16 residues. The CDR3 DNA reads TGTGCCAGTAAGATCCCCGGACAGGGAAACGGCTATGGCTACACCTTC. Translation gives CASKIPGQGNGYGYTF.

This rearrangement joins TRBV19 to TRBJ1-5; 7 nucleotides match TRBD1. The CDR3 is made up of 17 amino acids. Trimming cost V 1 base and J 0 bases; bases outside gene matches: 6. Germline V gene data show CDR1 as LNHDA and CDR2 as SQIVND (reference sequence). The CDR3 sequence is CASSIGGQTLSNQPQHF. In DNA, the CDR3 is TGTGCCAGTAGTATAGGGGGACAGACTCTTAGCAATCAGCCCCAGCATTTT.

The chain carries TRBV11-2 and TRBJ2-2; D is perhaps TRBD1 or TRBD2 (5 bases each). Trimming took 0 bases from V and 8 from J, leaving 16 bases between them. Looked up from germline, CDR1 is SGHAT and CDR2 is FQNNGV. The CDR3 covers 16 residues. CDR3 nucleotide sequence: TGTGCCAGCAGCTTAGAAAACTATGGGGGAGCAGGGGAGCTGTTTTTT. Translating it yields CASSLENYGGAGELFF.

This CDR3 is CASSLGRTEAFF. The CDR3 nucleotides read TGTGCCAGCAGTTTAGGTCGGACTGAAGCTTTCTTT. This chain uses TRBV12-3 or TRBV12-4 with TRBJ1-1; D gene ambiguous. Trimming pared 1 base from V and 5 bases from J, leaving 5 bases between. The CDR3 totals 12 residues.

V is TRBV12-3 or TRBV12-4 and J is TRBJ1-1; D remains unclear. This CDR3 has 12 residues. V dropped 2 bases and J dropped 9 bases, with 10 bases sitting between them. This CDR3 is CASSLRPPQAFF. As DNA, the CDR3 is TGTGCCAGCAGTTTAAGGCCGCCTCAAGCTTTCTTT.

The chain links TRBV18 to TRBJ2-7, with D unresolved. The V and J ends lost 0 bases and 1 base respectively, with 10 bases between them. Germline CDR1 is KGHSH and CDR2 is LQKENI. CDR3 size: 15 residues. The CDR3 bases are TGTGCCAGCTCACCACCAAGCCTTTCTTCCTACGAGCAGTACTTC. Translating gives CASSPPSLSSYEQYF.

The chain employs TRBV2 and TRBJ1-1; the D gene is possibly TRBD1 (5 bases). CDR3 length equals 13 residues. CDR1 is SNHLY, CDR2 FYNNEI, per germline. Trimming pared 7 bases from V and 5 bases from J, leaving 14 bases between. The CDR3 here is CASNQDGTTEAFF. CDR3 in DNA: TGTGCCAGCAACCAGGACGGGACGACTGAAGCTTTCTTT.

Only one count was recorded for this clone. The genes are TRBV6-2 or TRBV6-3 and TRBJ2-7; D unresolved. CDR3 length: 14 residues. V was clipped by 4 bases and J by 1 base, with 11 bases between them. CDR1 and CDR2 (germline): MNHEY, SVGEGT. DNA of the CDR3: TGTGCCAGCAGTTCACTACGAACTTCCTACGAGCAGTACTTC. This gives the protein CASSSLRTSYEQYF.